These 8 T cell receptor beta chains were all obtained from the same sample, sequenced in a study of cytomegalovirus exposure and HLA in healthy donors. Both 60 Vbeta primers and 13 Jbeta primers went into the PCR. Here immunoSEQ multiplex PCR was the method, and the copy in TCRdb shows in-frame clones only, minus some. This sample contains some 75,000 clones. The sequenced material came from PBMCs. These TCRs come from a boy between 5 and 17 years old in good health and CMV-seronegative.

This rearrangement joins TRBV9 to TRBJ2-5; a weak D match, TRBD1 (5 bases). Looked up from germline, CDR1 is SGDLS and CDR2 is YYNGEE. The CDR3 contains 13 residues. The germline V and J ends were trimmed by 0 bases and 4 bases, with 7 bases remaining between them. CDR3 nucleotide sequence: TGTGCCAGCAGCGTAGGCAGGGCAGAGACCCAGTACTTC. Translation: CASSVGRAETQYF.

The chain's CDR3 is CASSLTDPTEAFF. CDR3 sequence (DNA): TGTGCCAGCAGCTTGACAGACCCGACTGAAGCTTTCTTT. The chain couples TRBV5-6 to TRBJ1-1, with D unclear. V was clipped by 1 base and J by 5 bases, with 9 bases between them. The CDR3 totals 13 residues. Germline V gene lookup returns CDR1 SGHDT and CDR2 YYEEEE. Full variable domain (missing parts from reference TRBV5-6 and TRBJ1-1): DAGVTQSPTHLIKTRGQQVTLRCSPKSGHDTVSWYQQALGQGPQFIFQYYEEEERQRGNFPDRFSGHQFPNYSSELNVNALLLGDSALYLCASSLTDPTEAFFGQGTRLTVV.

The rearrangement links TRBV6-5 to TRBJ2-7; no firm D call. V was clipped by 4 bases and J by 3 bases, with 4 bases between them. CDR1 is MNHEY and CDR2 is SVGAGI in the germline V gene. The CDR3 consists of 11 residues. In DNA, the CDR3 is TGTGCCAGCAGTTCCGTCTACGAGCAGTACTTC. Its protein is CASSSVYEQYF.

The chain is built from TRBV19 and TRBJ2-2; 16 bases agree with TRBD2. Germline CDR1 and CDR2: LNHDA and SQIVND (reference sequence). The V segment lost 7 bases and the J segment 5 bases; nucleotides outside the gene matches: 16. This CDR3 region has 20 residues. CDR3 sequence reads: CASTISGLAGGQAGTGELFF. Written as DNA, the CDR3 is TGTGCCAGTACCATATCGGGACTAGCGGGAGGGCAAGCGGGGACCGGGGAGCTGTTTTTT.

The chain links TRBV4-1 to TRBJ2-4, with TRBD1 identical over 11 bases. The CDR3 covers 15 residues. Germline V CDR1 and CDR2: MGHRA, YSYEKL. V lost 4 bases and J lost 8; bases outside the gene matches: 7. Here the CDR3 DNA reads TGCGCCAGCAGCCTAACGGGACAGGGGGGAGACATTCAGTACTTC. It is translated as CASSLTGQGGDIQYF.

The CDR3 loop is CASSLEGAQPQHF. The CDR3 nucleotides read TGTGCCAGCAGCTTGGAGGGGGCTCAGCCCCAGCATTTT. This chain uses TRBV5-8 with TRBJ1-5; TRBD1 aligns across 7 bases. V lost 0 bases and J lost 6; bases outside the gene matches: 0. The CDR3 consists of 13 residues. The germline V gene has CDR1 SGHTS and CDR2 YDEGEE.

V is TRBV7-9 and J is TRBJ1-5; 10 positions agree with TRBD1. This CDR3 region has 15 residues. In germline, CDR1 is SEHNR, CDR2 FQNEAQ (reference sequence). V lost 3 bases and J lost 3; bases outside the gene matches: 2. For the CDR3, the DNA is TGTGCCAGCAGCTTGGGACAGGGGAACAATCAGCCCCAGCATTTT. Its protein is CASSLGQGNNQPQHF. Full variable domain (missing parts from reference TRBV7-9 and TRBJ1-5): DTGVSQNPRHKITKRGQNVTFRCDPISEHNRLYWYRQTLGQGPEFLTYFQNEAQLEKSRLLSDRFSAERPKGSFSTLEIQRTEQGDSAMYLCASSLGQGNNQPQHFGDGTRLSIL.

CDR3 amino acids: CAWRAGLSYNEQFF. DNA for the CDR3: TGTGCCTGGAGAGCGGGGTTGTCCTACAATGAGCAGTTCTTC. The V gene is TRBV30, the J gene TRBJ2-1, with 7 bases aligning to TRBD2. CDR3 length: 14 amino acids. With V trimmed by 3 bases and J by 1 base, 3 bases remained unmatched. Germline V lookup: CDR1 GTSNPN, CDR2 SVGIG (reference sequence).